Listed below are T cell receptor beta chains from one sample, sequenced in a study of T cell responses to AZD1222 COVID-19 vaccine. Produced via immunoSEQ multiplex PCR; TCRdb's table is partial and in-frame only. Of about 120,000 clones listed, about 88% are singletons. The sequencing here drew on peripheral blood, taken on day 0 of AZD1222 vaccination. The origin of the receptors is an adult in good health. Both conserved end residues are part of each CDR3. The D gene is left open where the match is weak. Clone size appears in some rows only: once, few, many, or a class for an expanded clone.

size,D,J,V,CDR3,DNA
NA,NA,TRBJ1-2,TRBV12-5,CASGYLDWPGPGYTF,TGTGCTAGTGGTTACTTGGACTGGCCTGGTCCTGGCTACACCTTC
NA,NA,TRBJ1-6,TRBV7-2,CASSSPPAINSPLHF,TGTGCCAGCAGCTCCCCCCCCGCAATAAATTCACCCCTCCACTTT
once,TRBD1,TRBJ1-5,TRBV5-6,CASSIQGGWPQHF,TGTGCCAGCAGTATACAGGGGGGCTGGCCCCAGCATTTT
NA,NA,TRBJ2-3,TRBV10-3,CAIREGLQRTDTQYF,TGTGCCATCAGGGAGGGGTTGCAGCGCACAGATACGCAGTATTTT
NA,NA,TRBJ2-5,TRBV7-9,CASSLEYQETQYF,TGTGCCAGCAGCTTAGAGTACCAAGAGACCCAGTACTTC
NA,NA,TRBJ2-2,TRBV3-1/TRBV3-2,CASSQVFIASGELFF,TGTGCCAGCAGCCAAGTCTTTATAGCATCCGGGGAGCTGTTTTTT
NA,NA,TRBJ1-1,TRBV5-4,CASSLGATEAFF,TGTGCCAGCAGCTTGGGGGCAACTGAAGCTTTCTTT
NA,NA,TRBJ1-1,TRBV9,CASSSNPTANTEAFF,TGTGCCAGCAGCTCAAACCCCACTGCAAACACTGAAGCTTTCTTT
NA,TRBD2,TRBJ2-7,TRBV29-1,CSVGGGRDYEQYF,TGCAGCGTCGGGGGGGGAAGGGACTACGAGCAGTACTTC
NA,NA,TRBJ2-2,TRBV10-1,CASTMGSGELFF,TGCGCCAGCACCATGGGGTCCGGGGAGCTGTTTTTT
once,TRBD1,TRBJ2-7,TRBV7-4,CARTPGTGVYEQYF,TGTGCCAGAACTCCCGGGACAGGCGTCTACGAGCAGTACTTC
NA,NA,TRBJ2-3,TRBV28,CASSSTGESRGDTQYF,TGTGCCAGCAGTTCCACGGGGGAGTCCCGCGGGGATACGCAGTATTTT
once,TRBD2,TRBJ2-1,TRBV4-2,CASSQDTGLAKFF,TGTGCCAGCAGCCAAGATACAGGACTAGCGAAGTTCTTC
NA,TRBD2,TRBJ2-1,TRBV5-1,CASSSSGVADNEQFF,TGCGCCAGCAGCTCTAGCGGGGTGGCGGACAATGAGCAGTTCTTC
NA,TRBD1,TRBJ1-1,TRBV18,CASSPQGAAMNTEAFF,TGTGCCAGCTCACCTCAGGGGGCGGCGATGAACACTGAAGCTTTCTTT
NA,NA,TRBJ2-6,TRBV7-3,CASSPPGSGANVLTF,TGTGCCAGCAGCCCCCCGGGGTCTGGGGCCAACGTCCTGACTTTC
NA,TRBD1,TRBJ2-7,TRBV27,CASGTGGAYEQYF,TGTGCCAGCGGGACAGGAGGTGCCTACGAGCAGTACTTC
NA,TRBD1,TRBJ1-5,TRBV28,CASSLSESGTGDQPQHF,TGTGCCAGCAGTTTAAGCGAGTCCGGGACAGGTGATCAGCCCCAGCATTTT
once,TRBD1,TRBJ1-2,TRBV30,CAWSVALGQSVNPYGYTF,TGTGCCTGGAGTGTGGCATTGGGACAGAGCGTTAACCCCTATGGCTACACCTTC
few,NA,TRBJ1-1,TRBV28,CASSSSQGNTEAFF,TGTGCCAGCAGTTCGAGTCAGGGGAACACTGAAGCTTTCTTT
NA,NA,TRBJ1-3,TRBV19,CAVSYGASGNTIYF,TGTGCCGTATCGTACGGGGCCTCTGGAAACACCATATATTTT
NA,NA,TRBJ2-5,TRBV5-1,CASSWGHRDGETQYF,TGCGCCAGCAGCTGGGGACACAGGGACGGAGAGACCCAGTACTTC
NA,TRBD1,TRBJ2-3,TRBV6-2/TRBV6-3,CASSTGVSTDTQYF,TGTGCCAGCAGTACAGGGGTTAGCACAGATACGCAGTATTTT
NA,TRBD1,TRBJ2-1,TRBV7-9,CASSSPYRGKSSYNEQFF,TGTGCCAGCAGCTCTCCTTACAGGGGGAAGAGCTCCTACAATGAGCAGTTCTTC
NA,NA,TRBJ1-1,TRBV19,CASSSHHMNTEAFF,TGTGCCAGTAGTTCTCATCATATGAACACTGAAGCTTTCTTT
once,TRBD1,TRBJ1-5,TRBV2,CASTPPGGFQPQHF,TGTGCCAGCACCCCCCCAGGGGGCTTTCAGCCCCAGCATTTT
NA,TRBD2,TRBJ2-5,TRBV7-3,CASSLTGASGTETQYF,TGTGCCAGCAGCTTAACTGGGGCTAGCGGGACTGAGACCCAGTACTTC
NA,NA,TRBJ2-1,TRBV7-2,CASSSDLGYGVSNEQFF,TGTGCCAGCAGCTCCGATTTGGGATATGGAGTGAGCAATGAGCAGTTCTTC
NA,NA,TRBJ2-7,TRBV27,CASSTGSGYEQYF,TGTGCCAGCAGTACAGGGTCGGGCTACGAGCAGTACTTC
once,NA,TRBJ1-2,TRBV27,CASRWGGGFGGYTF,TGTGCCAGCAGGTGGGGAGGGGGGTTCGGTGGCTACACCTTC
NA,NA,TRBJ1-6,TRBV28,CASSFSEGYNSPLHF,TGTGCCAGCAGTTTCTCGGAGGGCTATAATTCACCCCTCCACTTT
NA,TRBD1,TRBJ1-2,TRBV9,CASSGDRGGRDYGYTF,TGTGCCAGCAGCGGGGACAGGGGTGGCCGCGATTATGGCTACACCTTC
NA,NA,TRBJ1-2,TRBV6-5,CASSTNEGYGYTF,TGTGCCAGCAGTACCAATGAGGGCTATGGCTACACCTTC
NA,NA,TRBJ1-4,TRBV7-2,CASSLDRDTINEKLFF,TGTGCCAGCAGCTTAGACAGGGACACTATTAATGAAAAACTGTTTTTT
few,NA,TRBJ1-4,TRBV5-1,CATRTGTQGEFEKLFF,TGCGCCACCCGGACTGGGACTCAAGGCGAATTTGAAAAACTGTTTTTT
NA,NA,TRBJ2-7,TRBV7-2,CASSPRWENEQYF,TGTGCCAGCAGCCCCAGGTGGGAGAACGAGCAGTACTTC
once,TRBD1,TRBJ2-2,TRBV19,CASSIPGQALNTGELFF,TGTGCCAGTAGTATACCGGGACAGGCGCTTAACACCGGGGAGCTGTTTTTT
few,NA,TRBJ1-1,TRBV7-3,CASSAQENTEAFF,TGTGCCAGCAGCGCACAGGAGAACACTGAAGCTTTCTTT
NA,NA,TRBJ2-7,TRBV19,CASSISRGSYEQYF,TGTGCCAGTAGTATTTCTCGGGGTTCCTACGAGCAGTACTTC
NA,TRBD1,TRBJ2-7,TRBV29-1,CSVRDSGYEQYF,TGCAGCGTAAGGGACAGCGGCTACGAGCAGTACTTC
NA,TRBD2,TRBJ2-4,TRBV19,CASSIPSGSNIQYF,TGTGCCAGTAGTATCCCTAGCGGGAGTAACATTCAGTACTTC
few,NA,TRBJ1-1,TRBV19,CASSPVEGMNTEAFF,TGTGCCAGTAGTCCCGTTGAGGGAATGAACACTGAAGCTTTCTTT
few,TRBD2,TRBJ2-1,TRBV2,CASNSERGDNEQFF,TGTGCCAGCAACTCCGAGCGGGGAGACAATGAGCAGTTCTTC
NA,NA,TRBJ2-6,TRBV28,CASSPKDVSGANVLTF,TGTGCCAGCAGTCCAAAGGATGTATCTGGGGCCAACGTCCTGACTTTC
few,NA,TRBJ1-1,TRBV19,CASSFGRSKANTEAFF,TGTGCCAGTAGTTTCGGCCGGAGTAAGGCGAACACTGAAGCTTTCTTT
NA,NA,TRBJ2-2,TRBV9,CASSVHRANTGELFF,TGTGCCAGCAGCGTACACAGGGCGAACACCGGGGAGCTGTTTTTT
once,NA,TRBJ2-5,TRBV28,CASSLSRGADGETQYF,TGTGCCAGCAGTTTATCCCGGGGCGCGGATGGGGAGACCCAGTACTTC
NA,NA,TRBJ1-5,TRBV28,CASSAQGRQPQHF,TGTGCCAGCAGTGCTCAGGGGAGACAGCCCCAGCATTTT
NA,NA,TRBJ1-2,TRBV30,CAWKSVVRAQAYGYTF,TGTGCCTGGAAATCCGTAGTTAGGGCGCAGGCCTATGGCTACACCTTC
NA,NA,TRBJ1-4,TRBV24-1,CATSDASDSNEKLFF,TGTGCCACCAGTGATGCTTCGGACAGTAATGAAAAACTGTTTTTT
NA,NA,TRBJ1-1,TRBV28,CASSSVERTRTFF,TGTGCCAGCAGTTCCGTCGAAAGGACCCGAACTTTCTTT
NA,NA,TRBJ1-5,TRBV12-3/TRBV12-4,CASSFSEGQPQHF,TGTGCCAGCAGTTTCTCGGAGGGGCAGCCCCAGCATTTT
NA,NA,TRBJ1-4,TRBV9,CASSVEWGSEKLFF,TGTGCCAGCAGCGTAGAGTGGGGTTCTGAAAAACTGTTTTTT
NA,NA,TRBJ2-1,TRBV2,CASSGLEQFF,TGTGCCAGCAGTGGCTTGGAGCAGTTCTTC
once,NA,TRBJ2-2,TRBV5-8,CASSRIGATNTGELFF,TGTGCCAGCAGCCGGATAGGGGCGACGAACACCGGGGAGCTGTTTTTT
NA,NA,TRBJ1-5,TRBV5-6,CASPNQPQHF,TGTGCCAGCCCTAATCAGCCCCAGCATTTT
NA,TRBD2,TRBJ2-7,TRBV5-4,CASSLPHRGVPSHEQYF,TGTGCCAGCAGCTTACCCCATCGGGGGGTCCCTTCCCACGAGCAGTACTTC
NA,NA,TRBJ1-5,TRBV28,CASTLRGVQPQHF,TGTGCCAGCACCCTGAGGGGAGTGCAGCCCCAGCATTTT
NA,NA,TRBJ1-4,TRBV19,CASQVRGTNEKLFF,TGTGCCAGCCAGGTCCGGGGCACTAATGAAAAACTGTTTTTT